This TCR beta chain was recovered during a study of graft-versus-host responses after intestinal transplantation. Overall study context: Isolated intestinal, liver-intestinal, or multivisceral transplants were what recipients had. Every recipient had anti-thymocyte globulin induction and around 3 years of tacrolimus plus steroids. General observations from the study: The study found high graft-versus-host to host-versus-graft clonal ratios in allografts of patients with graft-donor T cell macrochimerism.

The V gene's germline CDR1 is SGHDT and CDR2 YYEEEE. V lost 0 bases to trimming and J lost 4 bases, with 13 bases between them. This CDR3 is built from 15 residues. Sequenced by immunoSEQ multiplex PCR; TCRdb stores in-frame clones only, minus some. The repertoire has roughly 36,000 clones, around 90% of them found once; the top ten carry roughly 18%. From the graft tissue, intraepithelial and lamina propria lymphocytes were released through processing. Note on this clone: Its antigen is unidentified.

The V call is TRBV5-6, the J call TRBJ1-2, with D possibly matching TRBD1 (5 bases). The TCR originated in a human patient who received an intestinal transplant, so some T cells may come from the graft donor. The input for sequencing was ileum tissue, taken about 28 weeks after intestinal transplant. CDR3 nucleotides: TGTGCCAGCAGCTTGGCCGGGGGGGAGGGCTATGGCTACACCTTC. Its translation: CASSLAGGEGYGYTF.